The 12 T cell receptor beta chains listed next were all sequenced from one sample in a study of T cell responses to AZD1222 COVID-19 vaccine. Some clones are missing from TCRdb's copy, which holds only in-frame ones; the method was immunoSEQ multiplex PCR. The table includes about 140,000 clones, approximately 90% detected once. Sequencing was performed on peripheral blood, taken on day 0 of AZD1222 vaccination. These receptors all come from an adult in good health.

The gene calls are TRBV2 and TRBJ1-1; 8 bases align to TRBD1. The CDR3 loop spans 13 amino acids. The junction had 3 bases not matched to a gene; V was cut back by 5 bases and J by 4 bases. Germline-derived CDR1 and CDR2 are SNHLY and FYNNEI. DNA of the CDR3: TGTGCCAGCAGTCCAGGGGGCGGCACTGAAGCTTTCTTT. It encodes CASSPGGGTEAFF.

The gene calls are TRBV9 and TRBJ1-3, with a tentative D call TRBD1 (6 bases). Looked up from germline, CDR1 is SGDLS and CDR2 is YYNGEE. The CDR3 has 17 residues. Trimming shortened V by 0 bases and J by 0 bases, and 13 bases separated the two germline ends. The CDR3 reads CASSVGSRQASGNTIYF. The CDR3 region has the DNA TGTGCCAGCAGCGTAGGATCGCGACAGGCCTCTGGAAACACCATATATTTT.

The chain links TRBV3-1 (or the pseudogene TRBV3-2) to TRBJ1-2; D is uncertain. CDR1 and CDR2 (germline): LGHDT, YNNKEL (reference sequence). The V and J ends lost 4 bases and 5 bases respectively, with 17 bases between them. This CDR3 region has 15 residues. CDR3 nucleotides: TGTGCCAGCAGCCCCGCCCTACGTATCCCGTATGGCTACACCTTC. Residues: CASSPALRIPYGYTF.

The chain uses TRBV5-4 and TRBJ2-1; TRBD2 agrees at 9 bases. This CDR3 is 16 amino acids long. Losses at the gene ends were 0 bases for V and 2 bases for J; bases not matched to a gene: 3. CDR1 and CDR2 (germline): SGHNT, YYREEE (reference sequence). Here the CDR3 DNA reads TGTGCCAGCAGCTTGGAGGGCGGGAGGGCCTACAATGAGCAGTTCTTC. Amino acids: CASSLEGGRAYNEQFF.

This clone was picked up one time. The V gene is TRBV6-5, the J gene TRBJ2-1; TRBD2 matches 8 bases. V shed 2 bases, J shed 6 bases, and the junction held 3 bases outside the gene matches. Germline values: CDR1 MNHEY, CDR2 SVGAGI. The CDR3 loop spans 14 amino acids. CDR3 in DNA: TGTGCCAGCAGTTACAGCGGGAGTAGCAATGAGCAGTTCTTC. This codes for CASSYSGSSNEQFF.

The V call is TRBV20-1, the J call TRBJ2-1; perhaps TRBD2 as D (5 bases). Germline CDR1 is DFQATT and CDR2 is SNEGSKA (reference sequence). V lost 6 bases, J lost 8 bases, and 11 bases lay in between. The CDR3 sequence is 11 residues long. In nucleotides, the CDR3 is TGCAGTGCGCACCTAGCTCATGAGCAGTTCTTC. Encoded protein: CSAHLAHEQFF.

This chain connects TRBV6-5 to TRBJ1-5, with D perhaps TRBD1 (5 bases). Per germline, CDR1 MNHEY and CDR2 SVGAGI. This CDR3 spans 13 amino acids. The V and J ends lost 6 bases and 3 bases respectively, with 9 bases between them. The CDR3 here is CASRQDPNQPQHF. In DNA form, the CDR3 reads TGTGCCAGCAGACAGGACCCCAATCAGCCCCAGCATTTT.

The chain combines TRBV3-1 (or the pseudogene TRBV3-2) with TRBJ1-1; D is perhaps TRBD1 (6 bases). CDR3 length equals 14 residues. With 4 bases removed from V and 3 bases from J, the gap between germline ends came to 12 bases. The germline gives CDR1 LGHDT, CDR2 YNNKEL (reference sequence). The CDR3 DNA follows: TGTGCCAGCAGCCCCAGGGGTCTCGACACTGAAGCTTTCTTT. Residues: CASSPRGLDTEAFF.

The chain carries TRBV11-3 and TRBJ1-1; 7 positions match TRBD1. After removal of 5 bases from V and 1 base from J, the junction contained 4 bases not matched to a gene. This CDR3 is 14 amino acids long. Germline values: CDR1 SGHNT, CDR2 YENEEA. CDR3 in DNA: TGTGCCAGCAGCCCAGGGACAGCGAACACTGAAGCTTTCTTT. Protein sequence: CASSPGTANTEAFF.

The rearrangement uses TRBV6-2 or TRBV6-3 and TRBJ2-5; D gene ambiguous. Germline V gene data show CDR1 as MNHEY and CDR2 as SVGEGT. Trimming stripped 6 bases from V and 4 bases from J, with 15 bases between. This CDR3 region has 14 residues. The CDR3 bases are TGTGCCAGCAGCCCACTTGCGAGGAGAGAGACCCAGTACTTC. This codes for CASSPLARRETQYF.

The V and J genes are TRBV19 and TRBJ1-6, with D hard to call. The germline CDR1 and CDR2 sequences are LNHDA and SQIVND (reference sequence). With 10 bases removed from V and 5 bases from J, the gap between germline ends came to 15 bases. CDR3 length: 14 amino acids. The DNA for the CDR3 is TGTGCCACCACGAGGGCACAGAATAATTCACCCCTCCACTTT. This translates into CATTRAQNNSPLHF.

The J gene is TRBJ2-7, the V gene TRBV7-9; D not resolved. The V end lost 2 bases, the J end lost 2 bases, and 13 bases lay between the germline ends. This CDR3 is 15 amino acids long. Germline CDR1 SEHNR, CDR2 FQNEAQ (reference sequence). CDR3 bases: TGTGCCAGCAGCTTACAGGTCCGAATGGCCTACGAGCAGTACTTC. This sequence encodes CASSLQVRMAYEQYF.